This T cell receptor beta chain came from a study of blood T cell repertoires in COVID-19. Study context: PBMCs, B-cell-depleted T cells, or T cells provided the cDNA or gDNA that made up the material.

This table comes from immunoSEQ multiplex PCR, and its TCRdb copy is limited to in-frame clones, with some not included. The sample lists over 150,000 clones; about 83% were seen once. The V end lost 8 bases, the J end lost 0 bases, and 16 bases lay between the germline ends. The CDR3 runs 15 residues. Germline CDR1 is SGHRS and CDR2 is YFSETQ. This clone was observed a handful of times. This sequence joins TRBV5-1 and TRBJ2-3; D is possibly TRBD2 (6 bases). Sequenced input: peripheral blood. The sequence came from a woman older than 75 with acute or convalescent COVID-19. CDR3 sequence (DNA): TGCGCCAGTGCCGGGAGAGGTCCTAGCACAGATACGCAGTATTTT. Protein product: CASAGRGPSTDTQYF.